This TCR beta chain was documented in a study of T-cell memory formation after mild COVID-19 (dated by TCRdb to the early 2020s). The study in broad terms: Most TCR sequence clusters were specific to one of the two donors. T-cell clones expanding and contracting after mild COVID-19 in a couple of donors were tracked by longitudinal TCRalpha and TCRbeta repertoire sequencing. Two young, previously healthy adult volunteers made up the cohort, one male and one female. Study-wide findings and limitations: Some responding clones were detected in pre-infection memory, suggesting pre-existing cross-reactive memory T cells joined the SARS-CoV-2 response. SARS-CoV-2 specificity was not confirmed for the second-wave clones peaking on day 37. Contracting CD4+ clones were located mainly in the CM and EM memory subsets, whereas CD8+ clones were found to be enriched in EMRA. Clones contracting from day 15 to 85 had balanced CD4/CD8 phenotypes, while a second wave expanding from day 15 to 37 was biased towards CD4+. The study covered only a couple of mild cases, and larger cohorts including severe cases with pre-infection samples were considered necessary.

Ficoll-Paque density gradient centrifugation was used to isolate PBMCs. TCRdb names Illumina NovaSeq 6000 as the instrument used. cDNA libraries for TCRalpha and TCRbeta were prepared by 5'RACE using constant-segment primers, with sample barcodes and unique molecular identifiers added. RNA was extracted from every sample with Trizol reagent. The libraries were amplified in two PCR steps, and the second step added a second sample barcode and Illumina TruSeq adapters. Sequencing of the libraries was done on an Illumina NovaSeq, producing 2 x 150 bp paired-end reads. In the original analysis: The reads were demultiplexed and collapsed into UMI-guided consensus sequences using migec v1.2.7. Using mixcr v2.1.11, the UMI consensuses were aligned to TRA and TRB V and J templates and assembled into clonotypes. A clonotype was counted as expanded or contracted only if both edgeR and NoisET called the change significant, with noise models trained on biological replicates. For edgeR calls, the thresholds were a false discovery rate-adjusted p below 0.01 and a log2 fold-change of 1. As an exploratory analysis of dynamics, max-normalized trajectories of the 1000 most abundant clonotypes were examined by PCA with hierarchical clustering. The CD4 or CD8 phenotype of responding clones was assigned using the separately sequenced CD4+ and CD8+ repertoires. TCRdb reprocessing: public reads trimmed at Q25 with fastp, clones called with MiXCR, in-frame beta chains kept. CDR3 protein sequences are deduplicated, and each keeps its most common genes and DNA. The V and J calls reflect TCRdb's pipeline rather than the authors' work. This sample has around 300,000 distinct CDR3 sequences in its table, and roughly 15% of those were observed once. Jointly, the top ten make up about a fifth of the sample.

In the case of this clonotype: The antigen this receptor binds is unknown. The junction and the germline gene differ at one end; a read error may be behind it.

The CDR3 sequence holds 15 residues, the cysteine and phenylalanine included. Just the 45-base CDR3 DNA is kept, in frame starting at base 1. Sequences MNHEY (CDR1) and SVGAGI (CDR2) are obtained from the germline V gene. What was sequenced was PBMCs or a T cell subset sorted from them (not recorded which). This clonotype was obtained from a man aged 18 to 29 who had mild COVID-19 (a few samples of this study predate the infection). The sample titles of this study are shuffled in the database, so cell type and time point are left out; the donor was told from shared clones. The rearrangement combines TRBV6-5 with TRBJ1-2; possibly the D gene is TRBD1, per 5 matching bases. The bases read TGTGCCAGCACTTACCTTCGGGGGAGGGGCTATGGCTACACCTTC. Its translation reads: CASTYLRGRGYGYTF.